The 21 T cell receptor beta chains given below trace back to one sample, sequenced in a study of shared clonotypes between healthy human individuals. Profiled with immunoSEQ multiplex PCR; TCRdb holds only in-frame clones, not every one. The data show over a million clones, about 80% seen once. Sequenced input: memory CD4+ T cells from PBMCs. The subset was: CD45RA-negative fraction. The receptor set was obtained from a man younger than 35 in good health. Some clones in this sample may be carry-over from other donors' samples.

The chain uses TRBV6-1 and TRBJ1-2; weak D call: TRBD1 (6 bases). Germline CDR1 reads MNHNS; CDR2 reads SASEGT. Trimming shortened V by 7 bases and J by 4 bases, and 16 bases separated the two germline ends. The CDR3 is made up of 14 amino acids. CDR3 protein: CASNRDTYLYGYTF. DNA for the CDR3: TGTGCCAGCAATCGGGACACGTACCTCTATGGCTACACCTTC.

The J gene is TRBJ1-1, the V gene TRBV4-3; possibly TRBD1 for D (5 bases). The V gene lost 4 bases and the J gene lost 2 bases, with 17 bases spanning the gap. CDR3 size: 16 residues. Germline V gives CDR1 LGHNA, CDR2 YSLEER. CDR3 DNA sequence: TGCGCCAGCAGCCCCCGTTTGCGACAGAGCAACACTGAAGCTTTCTTT. This codes for CASSPRLRQSNTEAFF.

The V and J genes are TRBV5-1 and TRBJ1-1; D call uncertain. Germline CDR1 reads SGHRS; CDR2 reads YFSETQ. This CDR3 has 15 residues. Trimming cost V 4 bases and J 1 base, with 14 bases left between them. CDR3 protein: CASSPGFPGNTEAFF. Written as DNA, the CDR3 is TGCGCCAGCAGCCCGGGATTTCCAGGGAACACTGAAGCTTTCTTT.

The genes are TRBV27 and TRBJ2-1, with D perhaps TRBD1 or TRBD2 (6 bases each). Germline V lookup: CDR1 MNHEY, CDR2 SMNVEV (reference sequence). Deletions cut 3 bases from V and 2 bases from J, with 11 bases between. The CDR3 consists of 15 residues. The CDR3 DNA is TGTGCCAGCAGTTTCGCAGGGGAGGCCTACAATGAGCAGTTCTTC. This gives the protein CASSFAGEAYNEQFF.

This chain connects TRBV6-5 to TRBJ2-5; D gene unclear. CDR1 and CDR2 from the germline V gene are MNHEY and SVGAGI. The CDR3 runs 13 residues. V was shortened by 2 bases and J by 4 bases, with 8 bases between the two germline ends. The CDR3 nucleotides read TGTGCCAGCAGTTACGGAAAGGGAGAGACCCAGTACTTC. Translation gives CASSYGKGETQYF.

This clone turned up a few times. V is TRBV9 and J is TRBJ2-1; possibly TRBD2 for D (5 bases). The CDR3 has 14 amino acids. Germline V CDR1 and CDR2: SGDLS, YYNGEE. V gave up 4 bases and J gave up 0 bases, with 8 bases separating them. As DNA, the CDR3 is TGTGCCAGCAGCAACGGGAACTCCTACAATGAGCAGTTCTTC. This codes for CASSNGNSYNEQFF. Variable domain in full (rest from reference TRBV9 and TRBJ2-1): DSGVTQTPKHLITATGQRVTLRCSPRSGDLSVYWYQQSLDQGLQFLIQYYNGEERAKGNILERFSAQQFPDLHSELNLSSLELGDSALYFCASSNGNSYNEQFFGPGTRLTVL.

The chain has TRBV7-2 and TRBJ2-3, with D possibly TRBD2 on 5 matching bases. Trimming removed 1 base from V and 2 bases from J, with 16 bases in between. Germline CDR1 is SGHTA and CDR2 is FQGNSA. The CDR3 spans 17 residues. The CDR3 DNA follows: TGTGCCAGCAGCTTAGACTCGTTGTTCCGGGACACAGATACGCAGTATTTT. As protein: CASSLDSLFRDTDTQYF. The whole variable domain, filled in from reference TRBV7-2 and TRBJ2-3, reads GAGVSQSPSNKVTEKGKDVELRCDPISGHTALYWYRQSLGQGLEFLIYFQGNSAPDKSGLPSDRFSAERTGGSVSTLTIQRTQQEDSAVYLCASSLDSLFRDTDTQYFGPGTRLTVL.

The V call is TRBV9, the J call TRBJ2-1, with TRBD2 matching over 7 bases. The ends lost 4 bases at V and 6 bases at J; junction bases unmatched: 10. This CDR3 region has 15 residues. The germline CDR1 and CDR2 sequences are SGDLS and YYNGEE. CDR3 in DNA: TGTGCCAGCAGCCCCCGGGACTACATGCTCAATGAGCAGTTCTTC. It encodes CASSPRDYMLNEQFF.

The chain combines TRBV4-3 with TRBJ2-1; possible D gene TRBD1, 6 bases. This CDR3 has 19 amino acids. V lost 0 bases to trimming and J lost 0 bases, with 18 bases between them. Germline CDR1 is LGHNA and CDR2 is YSLEER. CDR3 sequence: CASSQDSVSTGSSYNEQFF. The CDR3 coding sequence is TGCGCCAGCAGCCAAGATAGTGTTAGTACAGGGAGCTCCTACAATGAGCAGTTCTTC.

This clone was seen just once. V is TRBV5-1 and J is TRBJ2-7, with D possibly matching TRBD2 (6 bases). Germline CDR1 and CDR2: SGHRS and YFSETQ. The V gene lost 4 bases and the J gene lost 6 bases, with 20 bases spanning the gap. The length of the CDR3 is 15 residues. The CDR3 reads CASSDQDYPGGEQYF. The CDR3 DNA reads TGCGCCAGCAGCGACCAGGACTACCCGGGCGGCGAGCAGTACTTC.

This clone occurred once. The chain uses TRBV10-3 and TRBJ1-4; D remains unclear. CDR1 is ENHRY and CDR2 is SYGVKD in the germline V gene. The CDR3 totals 16 residues. Trimming took off 0 bases at V and 3 bases at J, with 11 bases between the two ends. The CDR3 DNA sequence: TGTGCCATCAGTGAGTCGAAGGGCAGACCTAATGAAAAACTGTTTTTT. This gives the protein CAISESKGRPNEKLFF.

V is TRBV28 and J is TRBJ2-4; 8 bases are shared with TRBD1. This CDR3 has 15 residues. Germline V gene sequence: CDR1 MDHEN, CDR2 SYDVKM. The V gene end was trimmed by 8 bases and the J gene end by 0 bases; junction bases not matched to a gene: 6. The CDR3 DNA reads TGTGCCAGCCACCAGGGGGCTCTAGCCAAAAACATTCAGTACTTC. It translates to CASHQGALAKNIQYF.

This clone was observed a handful of times. The chain links TRBV18 to TRBJ1-1; no firm D call. V shed 3 bases and J shed 7 bases, with 12 bases lying between them. Germline assignment: CDR1 KGHSH and CDR2 LQKENI. The CDR3 spans 13 residues. The CDR3 region has the DNA TGTGCCAGCTCACCGCTAAGCGCAGGTGAAGCTTTCTTT. This codes for CASSPLSAGEAFF.

V usage is TRBV4-1 and J usage is TRBJ2-7; the match to TRBD1 covers 8 bases. The CDR3 sequence is 16 residues long. CDR1 and CDR2 (germline): MGHRA, YSYEKL. The trim removed 3 bases at V and 5 bases at J, leaving 12 bases unmatched. The DNA of the CDR3 is TGCGCCAGCAGCCACTTTACAGGGGGTGTAGTCCACGAGCAGTACTTC. This translates into CASSHFTGGVVHEQYF.

The gene calls are TRBV18 and TRBJ2-1; no clear D. This CDR3 contains 15 residues. Germline CDR1 is KGHSH and CDR2 is LQKENI. Trimming removed 6 bases from V and 13 bases from J, with 25 bases in between. CDR3 nucleotides: TGTGCCAGCTCCCCGACACGCGAGGAGTTCAGCCCTCAGTTCTTC. Its protein is CASSPTREEFSPQFF. The full variable domain, its missing parts supplied by reference TRBV18 and TRBJ2-1, is NAGVMQNPRHLVRRRGQEARLRCSPMKGHSHVYWYRQLPEEGLKFMVYLQKENIIDESGMPKERFSAEFPKEGPSILRIQQVVRGDSAAYFCASSPTREEFSPQFFGPGTRLTVL.

This clone was detected only once. The same CDR3 arises from other DNA sequences in this sample as well. The chain employs TRBV6-6 and TRBJ2-7, with no clear D. Germline V lookup: CDR1 MNHNY, CDR2 SVGAGI (reference sequence). Deletions cut 2 bases from V and 4 bases from J, with 6 bases between. The CDR3 contains 12 residues. In nucleotides, the CDR3 is TGTGCCAGCAGTTACACGGGTTACGAGCAGTACTTC. This codes for CASSYTGYEQYF.

V is TRBV13 and J is TRBJ1-2; possible D gene TRBD1, 5 bases. This CDR3 has 14 amino acids. V gave up 4 bases and J gave up 6 bases, with 15 bases separating them. Germline V CDR1 and CDR2: PRHDT, FYEKMQ (reference sequence). CDR3 residues: CASSWGRFGDGYTF. CDR3 nucleotide sequence: TGTGCCAGCAGCTGGGGACGGTTTGGGGATGGCTACACCTTC.

J is TRBJ1-4 and V is TRBV4-3; D gene uncertain. V dropped 4 bases and J dropped 8 bases, with 17 bases sitting between them. The CDR3 extends over 15 amino acids. CDR1 is LGHNA, CDR2 YSLEER, per germline. The CDR3 nucleotides are TGCGCCAGCAGCCCCAGGACCCCGGGATGGGAAAAACTGTTTTTT. This translates into CASSPRTPGWEKLFF.

A remark on this clone: The sample carries other DNA sequences with the same CDR3. V is TRBV18 and J is TRBJ2-7; D ambiguous. Per the germline V gene, CDR1 is KGHSH and CDR2 is LQKENI. V shed 2 bases and J shed 1 base, with 9 bases lying between them. The CDR3 contains 14 residues. The CDR3 region has the DNA TGTGCCAGCTCACCATATACAGATTCCTACGAGCAGTACTTC. Translation: CASSPYTDSYEQYF.

The chain combines TRBV6-1 with TRBJ1-2; 7 nucleotides align to TRBD1. V lost 3 bases, J lost 2 bases, and 9 bases stayed unmatched. The CDR3 extends over 16 amino acids. Germline V gene sequence: CDR1 MNHNS, CDR2 SASEGT. CDR3 nucleotides: TGTGCCAGCAGTGAGGGGCAGGGGGGACCCAACTATGGCTACACCTTC. Translation: CASSEGQGGPNYGYTF.

The chain links TRBV5-1 to TRBJ2-1; D is perhaps TRBD1 or TRBD2 (5 bases each). This CDR3 has 13 amino acids. Germline-derived CDR1 and CDR2 are SGHRS and YFSETQ. V was clipped by 5 bases and J by 7 bases, with 13 bases between them. This chain's CDR3 is CASRFGDRNEQFF. In DNA form, the CDR3 reads TGCGCCAGCAGATTCGGGGACCGTAATGAGCAGTTCTTC. Looking up the rest from reference TRBV5-1 and TRBJ2-1 gives the full variable domain: KAGVTQTPRYLIKTRGQQVTLSCSPISGHRSVSWYQQTPGQGLQFLFEYFSETQRNKGNFPGRFSGRQFSNSRSEMNVSTLELGDSALYLCASRFGDRNEQFFGPGTRLTVL.